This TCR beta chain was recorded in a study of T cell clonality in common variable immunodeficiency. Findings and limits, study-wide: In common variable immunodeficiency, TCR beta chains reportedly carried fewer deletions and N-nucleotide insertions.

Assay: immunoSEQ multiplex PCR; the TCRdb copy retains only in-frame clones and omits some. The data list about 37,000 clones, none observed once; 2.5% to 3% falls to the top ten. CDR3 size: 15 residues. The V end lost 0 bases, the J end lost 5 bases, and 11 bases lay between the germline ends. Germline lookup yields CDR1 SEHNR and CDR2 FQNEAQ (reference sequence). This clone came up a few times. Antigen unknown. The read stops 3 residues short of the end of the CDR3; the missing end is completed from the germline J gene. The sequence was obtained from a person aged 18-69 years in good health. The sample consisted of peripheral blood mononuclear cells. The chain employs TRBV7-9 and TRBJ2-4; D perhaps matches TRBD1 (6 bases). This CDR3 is CASSLALSGENIQYF. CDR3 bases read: TGTGCCAGCAGCTTAGCGTTATCAGGGGAAAACATT.